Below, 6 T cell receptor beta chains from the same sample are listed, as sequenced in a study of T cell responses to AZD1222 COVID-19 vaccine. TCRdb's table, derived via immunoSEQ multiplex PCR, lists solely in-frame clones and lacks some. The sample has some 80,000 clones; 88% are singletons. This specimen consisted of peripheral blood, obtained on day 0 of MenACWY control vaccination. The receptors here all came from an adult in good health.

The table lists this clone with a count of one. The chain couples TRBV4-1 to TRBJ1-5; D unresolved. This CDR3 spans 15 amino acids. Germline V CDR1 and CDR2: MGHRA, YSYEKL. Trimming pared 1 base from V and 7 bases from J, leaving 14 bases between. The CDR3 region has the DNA TGCGCCAGCAGCCAAGGAGGACCCAGCGGACAGCCCCAGCATTTT. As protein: CASSQGGPSGQPQHF.

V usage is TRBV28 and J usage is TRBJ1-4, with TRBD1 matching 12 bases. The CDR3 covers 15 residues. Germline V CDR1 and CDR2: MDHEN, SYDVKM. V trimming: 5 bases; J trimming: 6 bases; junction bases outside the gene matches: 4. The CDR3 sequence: CASSPGQGAYEKLFF. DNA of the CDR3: TGTGCCAGCAGTCCGGGACAGGGGGCCTATGAAAAACTGTTTTTT.

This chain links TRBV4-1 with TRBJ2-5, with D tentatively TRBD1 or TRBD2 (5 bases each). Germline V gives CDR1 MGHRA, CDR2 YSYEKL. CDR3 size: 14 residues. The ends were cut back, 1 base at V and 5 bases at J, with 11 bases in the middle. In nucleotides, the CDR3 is TGCGCCAGCAGCCAAGGGGGGTTGGGTGAGACCCAGTACTTC. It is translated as CASSQGGLGETQYF.

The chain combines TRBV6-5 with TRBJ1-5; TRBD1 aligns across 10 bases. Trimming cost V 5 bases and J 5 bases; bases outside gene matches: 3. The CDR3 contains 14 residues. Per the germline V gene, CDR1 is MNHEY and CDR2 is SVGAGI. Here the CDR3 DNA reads TGTGCCAGCAGTCAGGGGACAGGGGATCAGCCCCAGCATTTT. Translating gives CASSQGTGDQPQHF.

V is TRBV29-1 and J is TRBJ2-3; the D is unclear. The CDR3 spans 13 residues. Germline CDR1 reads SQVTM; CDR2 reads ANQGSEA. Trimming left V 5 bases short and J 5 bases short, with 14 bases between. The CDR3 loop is CSVIPTQEDTQYF. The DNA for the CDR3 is TGCAGCGTTATCCCCACTCAGGAAGATACGCAGTATTTT.

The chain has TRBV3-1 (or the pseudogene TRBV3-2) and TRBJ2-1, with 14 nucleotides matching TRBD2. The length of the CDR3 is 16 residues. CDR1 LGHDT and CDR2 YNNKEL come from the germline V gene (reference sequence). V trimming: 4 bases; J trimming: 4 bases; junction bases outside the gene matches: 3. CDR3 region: CASSPGTSGGYNEQFF. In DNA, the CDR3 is TGTGCCAGCAGCCCCGGGACTAGCGGGGGTTACAATGAGCAGTTCTTC.